Below are 31 T cell receptor beta chains sequenced from a single sample in a study of early T cells in non-severe SARS-CoV-2 infection. TCRdb re-analysed the 5' RACE reads in MiXCR, keeping a single row per CDR3 protein. Of 50,000 to 75,000 distinct CDR3 sequences listed, 12% are singletons. Material: whole blood, obtained at baseline. Every receptor here comes from an adult who was a healthcare worker with PCR-confirmed SARS-CoV-2 infection or an uninfected control (not recorded which). The donor label of this sample is uncertain.

This clonotype turned up a few times. The chain has TRBV20-1 and TRBJ1-5; tentatively, D is TRBD1 (6 bases). Germline lookup yields CDR1 DFQATT and CDR2 SNEGSKA (reference sequence). Trimming pared 6 bases from V and 3 bases from J, leaving 12 bases between. CDR3 length equals 13 residues. CDR3 loop: CSAQTGINQPQHF. The CDR3 DNA follows: TGCAGTGCCCAAACAGGGATCAATCAGCCCCAGCATTTT.

This clonotype was counted a few times. The CDR3 protein is CASSVGLTGEQYV. In DNA, the CDR3 is TGTGCCAGCAGTGTAGGGCTAACGGGAGAGCAGTACGTC. The V call is TRBV6-1, the J call TRBJ2-7; TRBD2 might be the D (5 bases). The CDR3 spans 13 residues. Trimming stripped 4 bases from V and 7 bases from J, with 14 bases between. Looked up from germline, CDR1 is MNHNS and CDR2 is SASEGT.

This clonotype was detected once. It may be a read error: a sequence one base away is much more abundant. The J gene is TRBJ2-4, the V gene TRBV7-3; the D is unclear. Germline CDR1 is SGHTA and CDR2 is FQGTGA. The CDR3 is 14 residues long. The V gene lost 1 base and the J gene lost 11 bases, with 15 bases spanning the gap. The CDR3 nucleotides read TGTGCCAGCAGCTTAATTGGTGGGGATCGGGTTCAGTACTTC. Its translation is CASSLIGGDRVQYF.

This clonotype was seen a few times. J is TRBJ1-2 and V is TRBV6-6, with D uncertain. The germline V and J ends were trimmed by 2 bases and 7 bases, with 14 bases remaining between them. The CDR3 totals 14 residues. Germline V CDR1 and CDR2: MNHNY, SVGAGI (reference sequence). The CDR3 coding sequence is TGTGCCAGCAGTTACCTTCAAGGTAGATCTGGCTACACCTTC. It encodes CASSYLQGRSGYTF.

The table lists this clonotype with a few counts. The genes are TRBV28 and TRBJ2-7; D call uncertain. Trimming pared 5 bases from V and 2 bases from J, leaving 13 bases between. Germline V CDR1 and CDR2: MDHEN, SYDVKM. This CDR3 spans 14 amino acids. CDR3 nucleotide sequence: TGTGCCAGCAGTCGGCCTGCACCCCCCTACGAGCAGTACGTC. Encoded protein: CASSRPAPPYEQYV.

The V call is TRBV7-8, the J call TRBJ2-2; D is uncertain. The V gene lost 5 bases and the J gene lost 4 bases, with 14 bases spanning the gap. The CDR3 has 15 amino acids. From germline, CDR1 is SGHVS and CDR2 FQNEAQ. CDR3 nucleotides: TGTGCCAGCAGCACTCCGCTAGGAACCACCGGGGAGCTGTTTTTT. As protein: CASSTPLGTTGELFF.

This clonotype was seen ten or more times. The chain employs TRBV4-1 and TRBJ1-5, with D tentatively TRBD1 (5 bases). The germline CDR1 and CDR2 sequences are MGHRA and YSYEKL. The CDR3 is made up of 12 amino acids. Trimming shortened V by 3 bases and J by 9 bases, and 9 bases separated the two germline ends. Written as DNA, the CDR3 is TGCGCCAGCAGCCAGCCTGGGGGGCCCCAGCATTTT. This translates into CASSQPGGPQHF.

This clonotype was found a few times. The chain couples TRBV28 to TRBJ2-2, with 9 bases identical to TRBD1. This CDR3 contains 17 residues. The V gene end was trimmed by 3 bases and the J gene end by 4 bases; junction bases not matched to a gene: 9. CDR1 and CDR2 from the germline V gene are MDHEN and SYDVKM. The CDR3 loop is CASSLGTGLSGTGELFF. The CDR3 DNA reads as TGTGCCAGCAGTTTGGGGACAGGGCTTAGTGGCACCGGGGAGCTGTTTTTT. The full variable domain, completed using reference TRBV28 and TRBJ2-2, is DVKVTQSSRYLVKRTGEKVFLECVQDMDHENMFWYRQDPGLGLRLIYFSYDVKMKEKGDIPEGYSVSREKKERFSLILESASTNQTSMYLCASSLGTGLSGTGELFFGEGSRLTVL.

V is TRBV7-2 and J is TRBJ2-2; the D gene is possibly TRBD1 (6 bases). CDR3 length equals 16 residues. The V and J ends lost 5 bases and 0 bases respectively, with 13 bases between them. The germline gives CDR1 SGHTA, CDR2 FQGNSA. The CDR3 DNA is TGTGCCAGCAGCGCAACCGGGACAACGAACACCGGGGAGCTGTTTTTT. It yields the protein CASSATGTTNTGELFF.

The rearrangement links TRBV27 to TRBJ1-3; TRBD1 aligns across 8 bases. Germline CDR1 MNHEY, CDR2 SMNVEV (reference sequence). With 6 bases clipped from V and 0 bases from J, the junction kept 13 bases outside the gene matches. This CDR3 has 18 residues. This CDR3 is CASRPMAGTGYSGNTIYF. The CDR3 DNA sequence: TGTGCCAGCAGACCTATGGCGGGGACAGGTTACTCTGGAAACACCATATATTTT.

This clonotype occurred a few times. V and J are TRBV20-1 and TRBJ2-3, with 8 bases that match TRBD2. The V segment lost 4 bases and the J segment 8 bases; nucleotides outside the gene matches: 11. Germline V gene data show CDR1 as DFQATT and CDR2 as SNEGSKA (reference sequence). CDR3 size: 14 residues. The CDR3 reads CSANQAGVIATQYF. In nucleotides, the CDR3 is TGCAGTGCTAACCAAGCGGGGGTTATTGCTACGCAGTATTTT.

This clonotype came up a few times. The chain carries TRBV2 and TRBJ1-1; perhaps TRBD1 as D (6 bases). V was clipped by 4 bases and J by 1 base, with 13 bases between them. Germline values: CDR1 SNHLY, CDR2 FYNNEI. This CDR3 has 15 residues. The CDR3 DNA sequence: TGTGCCAGCAGTGGGTCACAGGGAAGGAACACTGAAGCTTTCTTT. The encoded protein is CASSGSQGRNTEAFF.

This clonotype occurred a few times. The J gene is TRBJ1-2, the V gene TRBV5-1; 8 positions match TRBD1. The CDR3 totals 13 residues. Germline V gives CDR1 SGHRS, CDR2 YFSETQ. The ends lost 5 bases at V and 3 bases at J; junction bases unmatched: 3. The DNA for the CDR3 is TGCGCCAGCAGGACAGGGGAATACTATGGCTACACCTTC. Translating gives CASRTGEYYGYTF.

This clonotype was seen a few times. Compared with germline, one end of the junction differs, possibly owing to a read error. The chain uses TRBV20-1 and TRBJ2-3, with D possibly being TRBD2 (5 bases). The CDR3 covers 14 residues. Germline V lookup: CDR1 DFQATT, CDR2 SNEGSKA (reference sequence). CDR3 bases: TGCAGTGCGAGAGGACTGCCAGACACAGATACGCAGTATTTT. Translating gives CSARGLPDTDTQYF.

The J gene is TRBJ2-1, the V gene TRBV9, with unresolved D. The ends were cut back, 7 bases at V and 4 bases at J, with 18 bases in the middle. The CDR3 loop spans 15 amino acids. Looked up from germline, CDR1 is SGDLS and CDR2 is YYNGEE. The CDR3 loop is CASSPDSSQYNEQFF. CDR3 coding DNA: TGTGCCAGCTCCCCCGACTCGTCCCAATACAATGAGCAGTTCTTC. Filled out from reference TRBV9 and TRBJ2-1, the complete variable domain reads DSGVTQTPKHLITATGQRVTLRCSPRSGDLSVYWYQQSLDQGLQFLIQYYNGEERAKGNILERFSAQQFPDLHSELNLSSLELGDSALYFCASSPDSSQYNEQFFGPGTRLTVL.

This chain links TRBV4-1 with TRBJ2-2; D unclear. Trimming removed 8 bases from V and 0 bases from J, with 16 bases in between. The CDR3 sequence is 16 residues long. In germline, CDR1 is MGHRA, CDR2 YSYEKL. The CDR3 region has the DNA TGCGCCAGCTCAGTACAATGGAGCGCGAACACCGGGGAGCTGTTTTTT. Translated: CASSVQWSANTGELFF.

The rearrangement uses TRBV2 and TRBJ1-1; D is possibly TRBD1 (6 bases). This CDR3 spans 14 amino acids. Trimming stripped 6 bases from V and 5 bases from J, with 16 bases between. Germline-derived CDR1 and CDR2 are SNHLY and FYNNEI. CDR3 sequence reads: CASRKGGARTEAFF. Written as DNA, the CDR3 is TGTGCCAGCAGGAAAGGGGGGGCCCGAACTGAAGCTTTCTTT.

At least ten counts were recorded for this clonotype. J is TRBJ1-1 and V is TRBV7-9, with 8 bases that match TRBD1. The ends lost 6 bases at V and 10 bases at J; junction bases unmatched: 16. CDR3 length: 15 amino acids. Germline CDR1 SEHNR, CDR2 FQNEAQ (reference sequence). CDR3: CASRRVEPGQERAFF. The CDR3 DNA reads as TGTGCCAGCAGGCGCGTCGAACCGGGACAGGAGAGAGCTTTCTTT.

The rearrangement links TRBV6-2 or TRBV6-3 to TRBJ2-5, with TRBD2 matching over 7 bases. The junction had 11 bases not matched to a gene; V was cut back by 6 bases and J by 1 base. This CDR3 is 16 amino acids long. The germline V gene has CDR1 MNHEY and CDR2 SVGEGT. The CDR3 DNA sequence: TGTGCCAGCAGAAGGATACATCTAGCGGCCCAAGAGACCCAGTACTTC. Translated: CASRRIHLAAQETQYF.

There are a few counts of this clonotype. The rearrangement joins TRBV5-1 to TRBJ2-3; TRBD2 matches 8 bases. The CDR3 consists of 14 residues. The ends lost 0 bases at V and 14 bases at J; junction bases unmatched: 11. Per germline, CDR1 SGHRS and CDR2 YFSETQ. The CDR3 reads CASSLAFTGGPWYF. In DNA form, the CDR3 reads TGCGCCAGCAGCTTGGCTTTCACGGGGGGGCCCTGGTATTTT.

This clonotype was counted only a few times. The V gene is TRBV4-2, the J gene TRBJ2-3; TRBD2 agrees at 9 bases. CDR3 length equals 17 residues. Trimming cost V 2 bases and J 7 bases; bases outside gene matches: 13. Germline V CDR1 and CDR2: LGHNA, YNFKEQ. The CDR3: CASSQRASGGPGNTQYF. In DNA form, the CDR3 reads TGTGCCAGCAGCCAAAGGGCCAGCGGGGGGCCGGGAAATACGCAGTATTTT.

This clonotype was detected a few times. The chain uses TRBV4-1 and TRBJ2-7; D unclear. Germline V gives CDR1 MGHRA, CDR2 YSYEKL. The CDR3 consists of 15 residues. CDR3 sequence: CASSQSRSTSHEQYV. The CDR3, as DNA: TGCGCCAGCAGCCAGTCCAGGTCAACCTCCCACGAGCAGTACGTC.

This clonotype was observed a handful of times. V usage is TRBV19 and J usage is TRBJ1-2, with D perhaps TRBD1 (5 bases). V was pared by 4 bases and J by 5 bases, with 11 bases between. Germline V gene sequence: CDR1 LNHDA, CDR2 SQIVND (reference sequence). The CDR3 extends over 13 amino acids. DNA for the CDR3: TGTGCCAGTAGTACCGGGACGGTTTATGGCTACACCTTC. Its protein is CASSTGTVYGYTF.

This clonotype was counted ten times or more. This sequence joins TRBV20-1 and TRBJ1-5; the D gene is possibly TRBD1 (6 bases). The V and J ends lost 5 bases and 0 bases respectively, with 11 bases between them. Germline V gene lookup returns CDR1 DFQATT and CDR2 SNEGSKA (reference sequence). The CDR3 contains 14 residues. CDR3 amino acids: CSARKDSSNQPQHF. The CDR3 nucleotides read TGCAGTGCTCGAAAGGACAGTAGCAATCAGCCCCAGCATTTT.

The J gene is TRBJ1-1, the V gene TRBV7-3; D not certain. Germline V gives CDR1 SGHTA, CDR2 FQGTGA. CDR3 length: 13 amino acids. The germline V and J ends were trimmed by 5 bases and 8 bases, with 15 bases remaining between them. The CDR3 coding sequence is TGTGCCAGCAGCCCTGCCGGCAGTCGCGAAGCTTTCTTT. This gives the protein CASSPAGSREAFF.

The table lists this clonotype with a few counts. The rearrangement links TRBV29-1 to TRBJ2-5, with D perhaps matching TRBD1 (5 bases). The germline V and J ends were trimmed by 4 bases and 1 base, with 7 bases remaining between them. The CDR3 has 12 residues. Germline loops: CDR1 SQVTM, CDR2 ANQGSEA. The CDR3 region has the DNA TGCAGCGTTGTAACAGGCCAAGAGACCCAGTACTTC. It is translated as CSVVTGQETQYF.

CDR3 bases: TGCGCCAGCAGTGAGTCGACCGCTCACAATGAGCAGTTCTTC. Translating it yields CASSESTAHNEQFF. The chain combines TRBV10-1 with TRBJ2-1; D is ambiguous. Germline values: CDR1 WNHNN, CDR2 SYGVQD (reference sequence). The ends were cut back, 0 bases at V and 5 bases at J, with 8 bases in the middle. This CDR3 has 14 residues.

The DNA of the CDR3 is TGCAGCGTTGTGGGACTAGCGGGGGGGCCGGGCAATGAGCAGTTCTTC. It translates to CSVVGLAGGPGNEQFF. The chain combines TRBV29-1 with TRBJ2-1; 16 bases are shared with TRBD2. CDR3 length: 16 residues. V lost 4 bases and J lost 6; bases outside the gene matches: 6. Germline V lookup: CDR1 SQVTM, CDR2 ANQGSEA.

This rearrangement joins TRBV5-1 to TRBJ2-3; possible D gene TRBD1, 6 bases. V was pared by 2 bases and J by 3 bases, with 10 bases between. The CDR3 runs to 14 residues. Germline loops: CDR1 SGHRS, CDR2 YFSETQ. This CDR3 reads CASSLQGSTDTQYF. The CDR3 DNA sequence: TGCGCCAGCAGCTTACAGGGATCTACAGATACGCAGTATTTT. Full variable domain (rest looked up from reference TRBV5-1 and TRBJ2-3): KAGVTQTPRYLIKTRGQQVTLSCSPISGHRSVSWYQQTPGQGLQFLFEYFSETQRNKGNFPGRFSGRQFSNSRSEMNVSTLELGDSALYLCASSLQGSTDTQYFGPGTRLTVL.

In this sample, this clonotype turned up many times. The chain is built from TRBV27 and TRBJ2-3; tentatively, D is TRBD2 (6 bases). The germline V gene encodes CDR1 MNHEY and CDR2 SMNVEV (reference sequence). The CDR3 is made up of 17 amino acids. Trimming pared 5 bases from V and 2 bases from J, leaving 20 bases between. The CDR3 DNA is TGTGCCAGCAGTCCCCCACGGGGGAGGACACACACAGATACGCAGTATTTT. Protein: CASSPPRGRTHTDTQYF.

This clonotype occurred many times. The chain combines TRBV10-2 with TRBJ1-1, with unresolved D. The V end was cut by 6 bases, the J end by 1 base, with 0 bases between. CDR3 length: 10 amino acids. Germline V gives CDR1 WSHSY, CDR2 SAAADI. The CDR3 spells CASRNTEAFF. The DNA for the CDR3 is TGCGCCAGCAGGAACACTGAAGCTTTCTTT.